Described below is a single T cell receptor beta chain sequence and its context. The study assigned cohorts using participant-reported clinical history. Recovered participants had two consecutive negative NP/OP PCR tests, healthcare professional clearance, or symptom resolution. The entry originates in a study of blood T cell repertoires in COVID-19. In the authors' workflow: It was from reference gene primer amplification that nucleated cell counts were estimated. Repertoires were generated with immunoSEQ multiplex PCR, while TCRdb's copy carries only in-frame clones and drops some. D and trimming were read from the DNA, whereas the V and J calls and clone size are those reported in that table. The sample consists of about 380,000 clones, roughly 91% of them appearing once. CDR3 length: 14 residues. Germline V gene lookup returns CDR1 MNHEY and CDR2 SMNVEV (reference sequence). V was clipped by 5 bases and J by 7 bases; unmatched bases: 7.

This receptor was identified in a woman under 30 who had recovered from COVID-19. V usage is TRBV27 and J usage is TRBJ1-1, with TRBD1 matching over 10 bases. The sample was PBMCs or T cells enriched from blood (not recorded which). CDR3 residues: CASSRDRGRLEAFF. Written as DNA, the CDR3 is TGTGCCAGCAGTCGTGACAGGGGGCGGCTTGAAGCTTTCTTT.